The rows below give T cell receptor beta chains drawn from one sample of a study of cytomegalovirus exposure and HLA in healthy donors. Clones were sequenced by immunoSEQ multiplex PCR, and TCRdb holds only the in-frame ones, with some missing. Among 200,000 to 250,000 clones listed, about 80% were seen once. Sequences were obtained from PBMCs. Source of these receptors: a woman in her sixties in good health and CMV-seropositive. CDR3s include the opening cysteine and the closing phenylalanine or tryptophan. D genes are given only for firm matches. Clone size appears in some rows only: once, few, many, or a class for an expanded clone.

d_call,j_call,v_call,clone_size,cdr3_aa,cdr3_nt
.,TRBJ1-5,TRBV5-5,few,CASSTGVQSNQPQHF,TGTGCCAGCAGCACGGGGGTACAGAGCAATCAGCCCCAGCATTTT
TRBD1,TRBJ2-3,TRBV7-9,.,CASSQDRGFTDTQYF,TGTGCCAGCAGCCAAGACAGGGGCTTCACAGATACGCAGTATTTT
TRBD2,TRBJ2-1,TRBV6-1,.,CASRRTSGRTDEQFF,TGTGCCAGCAGACGGACTAGCGGGAGGACCGATGAGCAGTTCTTC
.,TRBJ2-7,TRBV11-2,.,CASSLDRFSYEQYF,TGTGCCAGCAGCTTAGACAGGTTCTCCTACGAGCAGTACTTC
TRBD1,TRBJ1-5,TRBV27,few,CASSLRDRNQPQHF,TGTGCCAGCTCCCTCCGGGACAGAAATCAGCCCCAGCATTTT
.,TRBJ1-1,TRBV18,.,CASSSGMNTEAFF,TGTGCCAGCTCATCAGGGATGAACACTGAAGCTTTCTTT
TRBD1,TRBJ1-1,TRBV5-1,.,CASSSWTGMNTEAFF,TGCGCCAGCAGCTCATGGACAGGGATGAACACTGAAGCTTTCTTT
TRBD1,TRBJ2-3,TRBV5-1,once,CASSRQGIASTDTQYF,TGCGCCAGCAGTCGACAGGGGATAGCTAGCACAGATACGCAGTATTTT
TRBD2,TRBJ2-7,TRBV4-1,.,CASRSGSSYEQYF,TGCGCCAGTAGGAGCGGGAGCTCCTACGAGCAGTACTTC
TRBD1,TRBJ1-4,TRBV7-9,once,CAAGQEPEKLFF,TGTGCCGCGGGACAGGAGCCTGAAAAACTGTTTTTT
TRBD2,TRBJ2-1,TRBV7-2,.,CASSPASGSLEREQFF,TGTGCCAGCAGCCCGGCTAGCGGGAGTTTGGAGCGCGAGCAGTTCTTC
.,TRBJ2-5,TRBV30,.,CAWDLGGETQYF,TGTGCCTGGGACTTAGGGGGAGAGACCCAGTACTTC
TRBD2,TRBJ2-5,TRBV5-6,.,CASSGTSGSRETQYF,TGTGCCAGCAGCGGGACTAGCGGGAGTCGAGAGACCCAGTACTTC
.,TRBJ2-7,TRBV9,.,CASSVGDSQSYEQYF,TGTGCCAGCAGCGTAGGGGACTCCCAGTCCTACGAGCAGTACTTC
TRBD1,TRBJ1-2,TRBV10-3,.,CAISDKGASGYTF,TGTGCCATCAGTGATAAGGGGGCGAGTGGCTACACCTTC
.,TRBJ2-2,TRBV9,.,CASSVAGWRGTGELFF,TGTGCCAGCAGCGTAGCGGGGTGGCGGGGCACCGGGGAGCTGTTTTTT
TRBD1,TRBJ1-5,TRBV27,.,CASSVLGGAGNQPQHF,TGTGCCAGCAGTGTCTTAGGGGGCGCGGGCAATCAGCCCCAGCATTTT
.,TRBJ2-5,TRBV27,few,CATNQETQYF,TGTGCCACCAATCAAGAGACCCAGTACTTC
.,TRBJ2-6,TRBV19,few,CASSTHAQAGANVLTF,TGTGCCAGTAGTACTCATGCGCAAGCTGGGGCCAACGTCCTGACTTTC
.,TRBJ2-7,TRBV28,few,CASGLTSYEQYF,TGTGCCAGCGGCCTCACCTCCTACGAGCAGTACTTC
.,TRBJ1-1,TRBV19,.,CASSGSGLEAFF,TGTGCCAGTAGCGGTAGTGGGCTTGAAGCTTTCTTT
.,TRBJ2-1,TRBV19,.,CASSMDFSYNEQFF,TGTGCCAGTAGTATGGACTTCTCCTACAATGAGCAGTTCTTC
TRBD1,TRBJ1-1,TRBV7-2,.,CASSLRGTDTEAFF,TGTGCCAGCAGCTTAAGGGGGACAGACACTGAAGCTTTCTTT
.,TRBJ2-1,TRBV14,.,CASSTRANEQFF,TGTGCCAGCAGCACTAGAGCCAATGAGCAGTTCTTC
TRBD1,TRBJ2-7,TRBV6-5,.,CASSLDRGVTYEQYF,TGTGCCAGCAGTTTAGACAGGGGGGTCACCTACGAGCAGTACTTC
.,TRBJ1-4,TRBV7-9,.,CASSHPGEKLFF,TGTGCCAGCAGTCACCCAGGGGAAAAACTGTTTTTT
.,TRBJ2-7,TRBV10-1,few,CASSDNGRREQYF,TGCGCCAGCAGTGATAACGGGAGACGCGAGCAGTACTTC
.,TRBJ2-5,TRBV5-1,.,CASSLLGRQETQYF,TGCGCCAGCAGCTTGCTTGGGAGGCAAGAGACCCAGTACTTC
.,TRBJ1-5,TRBV6-1,.,CASTIRGSNQPQHF,TGTGCCAGCACCATCCGAGGGAGCAATCAGCCCCAGCATTTT
TRBD2,TRBJ2-7,TRBV19,.,CASSERESYYYEQYF,TGTGCCAGTAGTGAGCGGGAGAGCTACTACTACGAGCAGTACTTC
.,TRBJ1-1,TRBV7-9,.,CASSLIVRSNTEAFF,TGTGCCAGCAGCTTGATAGTTCGTTCTAACACTGAAGCTTTCTTT
TRBD2,TRBJ2-1,TRBV28,once,CASSGTSGNWVDNEQFF,TGTGCCAGCAGTGGGACTAGCGGGAATTGGGTAGACAATGAGCAGTTCTTC
.,TRBJ2-5,TRBV7-8,.,CASGVGARAQETQYF,TGTGCCAGCGGTGTGGGGGCCAGGGCCCAAGAGACCCAGTACTTC
TRBD1,TRBJ2-3,TRBV15,.,CATSRGTGTSTDTQYF,TGTGCCACCAGCAGAGGGACAGGGACTAGCACAGATACGCAGTATTTT
TRBD2,TRBJ2-1,TRBV25-1,.,CASTSGVYNEQFF,TGTGCCAGCACTAGCGGGGTTTACAATGAGCAGTTCTTC
TRBD2,TRBJ2-1,TRBV2,.,CASQTGTSGNNEQFF,TGTGCCAGTCAGACCGGGACTAGCGGAAACAATGAGCAGTTCTTC
.,TRBJ1-1,TRBV6-5,few,CASREGTEAFF,TGTGCCAGCCGAGAGGGCACTGAAGCTTTCTTT
.,TRBJ1-5,TRBV10-3,.,CAISGREDQPQHF,TGTGCCATCAGCGGGAGAGAGGATCAGCCCCAGCATTTT